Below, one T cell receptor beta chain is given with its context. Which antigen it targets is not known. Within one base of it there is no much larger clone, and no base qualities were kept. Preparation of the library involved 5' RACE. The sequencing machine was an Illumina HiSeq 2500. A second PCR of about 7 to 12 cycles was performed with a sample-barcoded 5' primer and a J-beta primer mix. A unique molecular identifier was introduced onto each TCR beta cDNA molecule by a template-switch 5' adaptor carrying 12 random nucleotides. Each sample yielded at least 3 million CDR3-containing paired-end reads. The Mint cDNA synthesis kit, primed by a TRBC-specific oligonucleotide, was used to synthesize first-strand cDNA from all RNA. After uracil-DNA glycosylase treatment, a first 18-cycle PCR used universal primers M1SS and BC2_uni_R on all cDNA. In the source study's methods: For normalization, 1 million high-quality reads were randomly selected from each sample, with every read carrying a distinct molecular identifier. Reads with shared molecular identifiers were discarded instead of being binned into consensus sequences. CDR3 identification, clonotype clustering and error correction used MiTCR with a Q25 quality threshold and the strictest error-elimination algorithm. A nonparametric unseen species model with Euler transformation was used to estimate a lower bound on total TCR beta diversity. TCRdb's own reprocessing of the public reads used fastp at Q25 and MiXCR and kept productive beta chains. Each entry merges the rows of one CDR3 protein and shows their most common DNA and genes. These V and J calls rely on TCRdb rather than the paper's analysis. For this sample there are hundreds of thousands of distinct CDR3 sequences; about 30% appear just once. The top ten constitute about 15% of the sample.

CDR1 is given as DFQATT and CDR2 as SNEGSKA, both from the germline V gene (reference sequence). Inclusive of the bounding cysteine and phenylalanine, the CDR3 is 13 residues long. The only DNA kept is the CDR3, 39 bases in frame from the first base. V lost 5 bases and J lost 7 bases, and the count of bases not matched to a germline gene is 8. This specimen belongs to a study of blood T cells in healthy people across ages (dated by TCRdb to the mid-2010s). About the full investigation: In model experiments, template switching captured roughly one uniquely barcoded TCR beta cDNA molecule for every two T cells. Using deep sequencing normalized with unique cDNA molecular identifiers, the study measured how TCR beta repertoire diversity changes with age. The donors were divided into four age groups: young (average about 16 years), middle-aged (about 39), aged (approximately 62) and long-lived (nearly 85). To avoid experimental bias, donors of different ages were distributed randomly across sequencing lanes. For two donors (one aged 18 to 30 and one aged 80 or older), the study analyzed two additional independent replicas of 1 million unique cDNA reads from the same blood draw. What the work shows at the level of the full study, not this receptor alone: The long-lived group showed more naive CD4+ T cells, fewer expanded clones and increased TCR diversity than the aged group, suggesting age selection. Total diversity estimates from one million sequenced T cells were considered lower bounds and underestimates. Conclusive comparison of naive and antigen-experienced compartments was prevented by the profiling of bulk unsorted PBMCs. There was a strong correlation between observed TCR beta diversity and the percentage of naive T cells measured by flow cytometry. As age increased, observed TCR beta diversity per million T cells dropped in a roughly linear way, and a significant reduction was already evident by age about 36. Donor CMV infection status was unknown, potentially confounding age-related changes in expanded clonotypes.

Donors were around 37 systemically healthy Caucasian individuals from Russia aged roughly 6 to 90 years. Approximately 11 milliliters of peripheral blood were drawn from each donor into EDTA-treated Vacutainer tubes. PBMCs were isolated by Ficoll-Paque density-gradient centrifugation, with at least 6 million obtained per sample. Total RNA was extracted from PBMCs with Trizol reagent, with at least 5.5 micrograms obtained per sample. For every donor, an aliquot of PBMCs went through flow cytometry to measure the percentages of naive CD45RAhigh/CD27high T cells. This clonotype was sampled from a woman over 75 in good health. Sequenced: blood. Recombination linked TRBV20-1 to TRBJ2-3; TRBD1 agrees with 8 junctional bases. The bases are TGCAGTGCTCACAGGACAGGGAGGAATACGCAGTATTTT. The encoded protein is CSAHRTGRNTQYF.